The 5 T cell receptor beta chains below were found in one sample sequenced in a study of early T cells in non-severe SARS-CoV-2 infection. TCRdb called the 5' RACE reads again in MiXCR, with one record for every CDR3 protein. The sample has more than 20,000 distinct CDR3 sequences; less than 5% are singletons. Sequencing used whole blood. Source of these receptors: an adult who was a healthcare worker with PCR-confirmed SARS-CoV-2 infection or an uninfected control (not recorded which).

This clonotype was seen at least ten times. J is TRBJ2-1 and V is TRBV19, with 10 bases aligning to TRBD2. Trimming at V came to 7 bases and at J to 4 bases, leaving 4 bases not matched to a gene. Looked up from germline, CDR1 is LNHDA and CDR2 is SQIVND (reference sequence). This CDR3 has 14 amino acids. CDR3 nucleotide sequence: TGTGCCAGTATAGCGGGAGGAGGTTACAATGAGCAGTTCTTC. This sequence encodes CASIAGGGYNEQFF.

The CDR3 DNA is TGTGCCAGCAGAAACCCTACCCTCACCGGGGAGCTGTTTTTT. It translates to CASRNPTLTGELFF. This chain connects TRBV2 to TRBJ2-2; D gene unclear. CDR3 length: 14 residues. Trimming pared 6 bases from V and 4 bases from J, leaving 12 bases between. Germline values: CDR1 SNHLY, CDR2 FYNNEI.

The table lists this clonotype with many counts. V is TRBV4-3 and J is TRBJ1-6, with TRBD1 matching 9 bases. The CDR3 runs to 18 residues. Losses at the gene ends were 3 bases for V and 9 bases for J; bases not matched to a gene: 15. Germline lookup yields CDR1 LGHNA and CDR2 YSLEER. For the CDR3, the DNA is TGCGCCAGCAGCCATGAACTTGGGACAGGGAGAAGTCGTTCACCCCTCCACTTT. It specifies CASSHELGTGRSRSPLHF.

This clonotype was recorded many times. The chain links TRBV20-1 to TRBJ1-5, with D perhaps matching TRBD1 (6 bases). Germline assignment: CDR1 DFQATT and CDR2 SNEGSKA (reference sequence). V lost 1 base to trimming and J lost 0 bases, with 13 bases between them. This CDR3 region has 16 residues. The CDR3 reads CSARVGGGYSNQPQHF. CDR3 DNA: TGCAGTGCTAGAGTGGGGGGCGGTTATAGCAATCAGCCCCAGCATTTT.

This clonotype was observed many times. Germline is not matched at one junction end, which may reflect a read error. This chain connects TRBV18 to TRBJ1-3; D is undetermined. The CDR3 sequence is 14 residues long. CDR1 and CDR2 from the germline V gene are KGHSH and LQKENI. CDR3 sequence (DNA): TGTGCCAGCTCCGCCGTAGAATCTGAAAACACCATATATTTT. This gives the protein CASSAVESENTIYF.